Below, one T cell receptor (beta chain) is given with its context. Its matching antigen is unknown. PCR employed 60 Vbeta and 13 Jbeta primers. Study processing details: Among the unique TCR beta chains that a later analysis counted, about 86 million in all, about 11 million were shared. Assay used: immunoSEQ multiplex PCR; TCRdb lists only in-frame clones, some missing. V, J and clone size reflect that table, while D and trimming were determined from the DNA. The sample contains 170,000 or so clones, over 70% of which appear only once. This CDR3 comprises 16 residues. Germline CDR1 reads MNHEY; CDR2 reads SMNVEV (reference sequence). J was trimmed by 6 bases and V by 2 bases; bases with no gene match: 9. The sample is drawn from a study of cytomegalovirus exposure and HLA in healthy donors. The wider study: A prior study identified 110 million or so unique TCR beta sequences from roughly 170 million T cells.

Notes on the study in general: Later analysis suggested links between common viral pathogens and several top significant clusters. A later analysis reportedly found fewer N-insertions in an Asian-associated ancestry cluster than the approximately 730-donor mean.

The chain links TRBV27 to TRBJ2-2; TRBD2 aligns across 7 bases. The sequence was obtained from a woman aged 45 to 65 in good health and CMV-seronegative. The sample comprised PBMCs. The CDR3 coding sequence is TGTGCCAGCAGTTTAGTAATCTCCCGGGGGGCCGGGGAGCTGTTTTTT. Protein sequence: CASSLVISRGAGELFF.